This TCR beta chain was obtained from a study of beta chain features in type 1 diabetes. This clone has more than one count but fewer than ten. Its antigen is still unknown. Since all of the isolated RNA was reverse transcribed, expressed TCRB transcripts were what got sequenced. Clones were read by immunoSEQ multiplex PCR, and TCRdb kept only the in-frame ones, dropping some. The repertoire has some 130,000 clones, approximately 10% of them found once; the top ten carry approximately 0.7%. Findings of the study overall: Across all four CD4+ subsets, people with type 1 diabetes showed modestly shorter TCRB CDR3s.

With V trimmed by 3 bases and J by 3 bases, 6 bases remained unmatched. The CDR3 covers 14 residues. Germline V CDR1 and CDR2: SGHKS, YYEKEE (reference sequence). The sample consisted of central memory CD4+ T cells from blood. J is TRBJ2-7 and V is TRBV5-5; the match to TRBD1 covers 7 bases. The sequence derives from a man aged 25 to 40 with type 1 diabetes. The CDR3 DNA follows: TGTGCCAGCAGCTCGGGACAGCTTTTCTACGAGCAGTACTTC. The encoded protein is CASSSGQLFYEQYF.